This T cell receptor (beta chain) was captured in a study of T cells after posttransplantation cyclophosphamide. The study's findings and limits: Blood and skin or GI T cell repertoires showed limited TRB overlap. Later blood repertoires were often dominated by clones from the donor CD8+ memory compartment.

The related graft donor's blood sample was taken on the day of bone marrow donation. This clone was detected ten times or more. Its antigen is unidentified. Clones were sequenced by immunoSEQ multiplex PCR, and TCRdb holds only the in-frame ones, with some missing. Listed for the sample are about 30,000 clones, none seen a single time. The CDR3 runs 13 residues. Trimming pared 1 base from V and 8 bases from J, leaving 9 bases between. Germline V CDR1 and CDR2: SGHVS, FQNEAQ. Sample: PBMCs. The source is a woman aged 55-69 years in good health, CMV-negative, and a related stem cell transplant donor. The chain carries TRBV7-8 and TRBJ2-1; D perhaps matches TRBD2 (6 bases). The CDR3 sequence is CASSLGGGYEQFF. Here the CDR3 DNA reads TGTGCCAGCAGCTTAGGTGGGGGGTATGAGCAGTTCTTC.